This is a list of T cell receptor beta chains from one sample in a study of cytomegalovirus exposure and HLA in healthy donors. Sequencing was performed with immunoSEQ multiplex PCR; in TCRdb, only in-frame clones are kept and a portion is missing. The data show some 150,000 clones, roughly nine tenths seen once. The sequencing sample was made of PBMCs. These receptors originate from a woman under 30 in good health and CMV-seropositive. Both conserved end residues are part of each CDR3. A D gene is named only where the DNA matches it firmly. Clone size is stated in some rows and not others, as once, few, many or a class when expanded.

NA	TRBV29-1	TRBD2	TRBJ2-7	TGCAGCGTTGGCGGACTAGCGGGGGTCTACGAGCAGTACTTC	CSVGGLAGVYEQYF
NA	TRBV28	TRBD2	TRBJ2-7	TGTGCCAGCGGGCTAGCGGGAGTATCCTACGAGCAGTACTTC	CASGLAGVSYEQYF
NA	TRBV2	TRBD2	TRBJ2-3	TGTGCCAGCAGCGGACTAGCGGGGCTGGCAGATACGCAGTATTTT	CASSGLAGLADTQYF
NA	TRBV5-1	TRBD1	TRBJ2-4	TGCGCCAGCAGCTTGTTGGCAGGGGGCCAAAACATTCAGTACTTC	CASSLLAGGQNIQYF
NA	TRBV19	TRBD2	TRBJ2-7	TGTGCCAGCGGACGGGGGGCCTACGAGCAGTACTTC	CASGRGAYEQYF
NA	TRBV11-3	TRBD2	TRBJ2-7	TGTGCCAGCAGCTTAGATATCGGGGCCGGGGGGAGTTTAACCTACGAGCAGTACTTC	CASSLDIGAGGSLTYEQYF
NA	TRBV7-3	TRBD1	TRBJ2-1	TGTGCCAGCAGCTTAAAAACCGGAAGGGGGCCGGAGAATGAGCAGTTCTTC	CASSLKTGRGPENEQFF
NA	TRBV9	NA	TRBJ2-3	TGTGCCAGCAGCGTAGCGACTGAAAGGGATACGCAGTATTTT	CASSVATERDTQYF
NA	TRBV7-3	NA	TRBJ2-5	TGTGCCAGCAGCCAACGTCGGGGAAAGACCCAGTACTTC	CASSQRRGKTQYF
NA	TRBV5-6	NA	TRBJ1-1	TGTGCCAGCAGCCGTCCCAGGGTGAACACTGAAGCTTTCTTT	CASSRPRVNTEAFF
once	TRBV18	NA	TRBJ1-5	TGTGCCAGCTCACCCACTTTGAGTAATCAGCCCCAGCATTTT	CASSPTLSNQPQHF
NA	TRBV5-1	TRBD2	TRBJ2-2	TGCGCCAGCAGCCCATTGCTCGGCGGGAGTGCCACCGGGGAGCTGTTTTTT	CASSPLLGGSATGELFF
NA	TRBV9	TRBD1	TRBJ1-2	TGTGCCAGCAGCGTAGAGGGACAGCGAGGGGGCTACACCTTC	CASSVEGQRGGYTF
NA	TRBV7-3	TRBD1	TRBJ1-2	TGTGCCAGCAGCTTCACAGGGGACTATGGCTACACCTTC	CASSFTGDYGYTF
NA	TRBV11-2	TRBD1	TRBJ1-1	TGTGCCAGCAGCCGCCCGGGACAGGGGATCAGCACTGAAGCTTTCTTT	CASSRPGQGISTEAFF
few	TRBV11-3	TRBD1	TRBJ2-2	TGTGCCAGCAGCTTCGGACAGGGGGAAGCCGGGGAGCTGTTTTTT	CASSFGQGEAGELFF
NA	TRBV4-1	TRBD2	TRBJ2-5	TGCGCCAGCAGCCTCGGGACTAGCGGGCTAAAGACCCAGTACTTC	CASSLGTSGLKTQYF
once	TRBV6-1	NA	TRBJ2-3	TGTGCCAGCAGGTCGGACACCTTTACAGATACGCAGTATTTT	CASRSDTFTDTQYF